A selection of T cell receptor beta chains follows, all from one sample in a study of blood T cell repertoires in COVID-19. Generated by immunoSEQ multiplex PCR, the TCRdb table keeps only in-frame clones and is missing some. The sample contains fewer than 200,000 clones, more than 75% of which appear only once. Material: peripheral blood. The receptors were sampled from a man aged 35 to 55 with acute or convalescent COVID-19. Each CDR3 is given with its conserved first and last residue. Fields, in order: clone size, J gene, D gene, V gene, CDR3 protein, CDR3 DNA. A D gene is named only where the DNA matches it firmly. Some rows have no size entry. The others give once, few or many, or a class for an expanded clone.

NA	TRBJ1-2	NA	TRBV6-4	CASSDYRTLNYGYTF	TGTGCCAGCAGTGACTATCGGACACTTAACTATGGCTACACCTTC
once	TRBJ1-4	NA	TRBV5-1	CASSLGSGVYEKLFF	TGCGCCAGCAGCTTGGGGTCAGGGGTTTATGAAAAACTGTTTTTT
few	TRBJ1-1	TRBD1	TRBV2	CASRLVRTGGSEAFF	TGTGCCAGCAGACTGGTCAGGACAGGTGGTTCCGAAGCTTTCTTT
NA	TRBJ1-5	NA	TRBV5-1	CASSPQGIGNQPQHF	TGCGCCAGCAGTCCCCAGGGTATAGGCAATCAGCCCCAGCATTTT
NA	TRBJ2-3	NA	TRBV12-3/TRBV12-4	CASSLRGQDTQYF	TGTGCCAGCAGTTTACGGGGACAAGATACGCAGTATTTT
once	TRBJ2-7	TRBD2	TRBV20-1	CSAREGTSASF	TGCAGTGCTAGAGAAGGGACTAGCGCGAGCTTC
NA	TRBJ1-2	NA	TRBV6-1	CASSEGQGYGYTF	TGTGCCAGCAGTGAAGGGCAGGGGTATGGCTACACCTTC
NA	TRBJ2-1	NA	TRBV5-1	CASQGSGNEQFF	TGCGCCAGCCAGGGGTCTGGGAATGAGCAGTTCTTC
NA	TRBJ1-3	NA	TRBV7-6	CASSPDTGPGNTIYF	TGTGCCAGCAGCCCAGATACGGGTCCTGGAAACACCATATATTTT
NA	TRBJ2-5	NA	TRBV24-1	CATSDPYQETQYF	TGTGCCACCAGTGACCCGTACCAAGAGACCCAGTACTTC
NA	TRBJ2-3	TRBD1	TRBV18	CASSPFGQGTDTQYF	TGTGCCAGCTCACCCTTCGGACAGGGCACAGATACGCAGTATTTT
NA	TRBJ2-7	TRBD1	TRBV7-9	CASSSGTGVLGFEQYF	TGTGCCAGCAGTTCCGGGACAGGGGTCCTCGGGTTCGAGCAGTACTTC
NA	TRBJ2-1	TRBD1	TRBV5-1	CASSPGTGGSYNEQFF	TGCGCCAGCAGCCCCGGGACAGGGGGCTCCTACAATGAGCAGTTCTTC
NA	TRBJ2-7	TRBD2	TRBV3-1/TRBV3-2	CASSTILAGEFLGQYF	TGTGCCAGCAGCACCATTTTAGCGGGGGAGTTCCTGGGGCAGTACTTC
NA	TRBJ2-5	NA	TRBV11-3	CASSFRFQETQYF	TGTGCCAGCAGCTTCCGGTTCCAAGAGACCCAGTACTTC
NA	TRBJ1-5	NA	TRBV9	CASSKTAESNQPQHF	TGTGCCAGCAGCAAAACAGCGGAGAGCAATCAGCCCCAGCATTTT
NA	TRBJ2-3	TRBD2	TRBV9	CASSVESGGAADTQYF	TGTGCCAGCAGCGTAGAGAGCGGGGGGGCTGCAGATACGCAGTATTTT
NA	TRBJ2-3	NA	TRBV27	CASSIHPDRNLPSAGSSTDTQYF	TGTGCCAGCAGCATCCATCCGGACAGGAACCTTCCCTCCGCGGGGTCGAGCACAGATACGCAGTATTTT
NA	TRBJ1-5	TRBD1	TRBV2	CASSLETGAQPQHF	TGTGCCAGCAGCCTGGAGACAGGGGCTCAGCCCCAGCATTTT
NA	TRBJ1-6	TRBD1	TRBV27	CASSGDRGLSPLHF	TGTGCCAGCAGTGGGGACAGAGGGTTGTCACCCCTCCACTTT
NA	TRBJ1-6	NA	TRBV5-1	CASSRTGGGEDSPLHF	TGCGCCAGCAGCAGGACCGGGGGGGGAGAGGATTCACCCCTCCACTTT
once	TRBJ1-1	NA	TRBV29-1	CSVTALRDTEAFF	TGCAGCGTGACAGCCCTTCGGGACACTGAAGCTTTCTTT
NA	TRBJ1-5	NA	TRBV30	CAWGSRGASNQPQHF	TGTGCCTGGGGGTCCAGGGGAGCGAGCAATCAGCCCCAGCATTTT
NA	TRBJ2-5	TRBD2	TRBV11-2	CASSPGLAGGQNPQETQYF	TGTGCCAGCAGTCCCGGACTAGCGGGGGGACAAAACCCCCAAGAGACCCAGTACTTC
NA	TRBJ1-1	NA	TRBV28	CASSRYEELFF	TGTGCCAGCAGTCGGTATGAGGAGCTTTTCTTT
NA	TRBJ1-2	TRBD1	TRBV28	CASSPRGQDYGYTF	TGTGCCAGCAGCCCTAGGGGACAGGACTATGGCTACACCTTC
once	TRBJ1-6	TRBD1	TRBV7-2	CASTLWQGATYNSPLHF	TGTGCCAGCACGCTCTGGCAGGGGGCTACCTATAATTCACCCCTCCACTTT
NA	TRBJ2-6	NA	TRBV5-8	CASSLTGTGANVLTF	TGTGCCAGCAGCTTGACGGGGACTGGGGCCAACGTCCTGACTTTC
once	TRBJ2-7	TRBD1	TRBV19	CATQGDYEQYF	TGTGCCACGCAGGGGGACTACGAGCAGTACTTC
NA	TRBJ1-6	NA	TRBV20-1	CSATEQGVGSPLHF	TGCAGTGCTACTGAACAGGGCGTAGGTTCACCCCTCCACTTT
NA	TRBJ2-2	NA	TRBV5-8	CASTSFEGEESGELFF	TGTGCCAGCACCTCCTTCGAAGGGGAGGAATCCGGGGAGCTGTTTTTT
NA	TRBJ2-1	NA	TRBV12-3/TRBV12-4	CASSLGGDRFF	TGTGCCAGCAGTTTAGGGGGGGACCGGTTCTTC
NA	TRBJ1-4	TRBD1	TRBV6-1	CASSDVAGGAGKLFF	TGTGCCAGCAGTGACGTCGCAGGGGGCGCGGGAAAACTGTTTTTT
NA	TRBJ1-3	NA	TRBV2	CASSDAGSGNTIYF	TGTGCCAGCAGTGATGCCGGCTCTGGAAACACCATATATTTT
NA	TRBJ2-5	TRBD1	TRBV18	CASSLPYRDRVLQETQYF	TGTGCCAGCTCTTTACCTTACCGGGACAGGGTGCTTCAAGAGACCCAGTACTTC
NA	TRBJ2-7	NA	TRBV7-2	CASSFFYEQYF	TGTGCCAGCAGCTTCTTCTACGAGCAGTACTTC
few	TRBJ2-7	NA	TRBV23-1	CASSQFPPSYEQYF	TGCGCCAGCAGTCAATTTCCCCCTTCCTACGAGCAGTACTTC
NA	TRBJ1-2	NA	TRBV9	CASSVAYPDIYGYTF	TGTGCCAGCAGCGTAGCTTATCCAGATATCTATGGCTACACCTTC
NA	TRBJ1-6	TRBD1	TRBV5-6	CASSRRQGAASPLHF	TGTGCCAGCAGCCGGCGGCAGGGGGCAGCTTCACCCCTCCACTTT
NA	TRBJ1-6	NA	TRBV12-3/TRBV12-4	CASSSGVNSPLHF	TGTGCCAGCAGTTCAGGGGTTAATTCACCCCTCCACTTT
NA	TRBJ2-7	TRBD1	TRBV19	CATADRGYEQYF	TGTGCCACCGCGGACAGGGGATACGAGCAGTACTTC
NA	TRBJ1-2	TRBD1	TRBV27	CASSLSGRGFYGYTF	TGTGCCAGCAGTTTATCTGGCAGGGGGTTCTATGGCTACACCTTC
NA	TRBJ1-2	TRBD1	TRBV2	CASSADRDYGYTF	TGTGCCAGCAGTGCGGACAGGGACTATGGCTACACCTTC
NA	TRBJ1-2	NA	TRBV6-5	CASQEQENGYTF	TGTGCCAGTCAAGAACAGGAGAATGGCTACACCTTC
NA	TRBJ2-1	TRBD2	TRBV5-6	CASRLSGAAYNEQFF	TGTGCCAGCAGGCTTAGCGGGGCCGCCTACAATGAGCAGTTCTTC
NA	TRBJ1-5	NA	TRBV5-1	CASSEGRRWKGRTPSSNQPQHF	TGCGCCAGCAGCGAGGGACGCAGGTGGAAGGGGAGGACCCCCAGCAGCAATCAGCCCCAGCATTTT
NA	TRBJ1-1	NA	TRBV6-5	CASTPGGPGEAFF	TGTGCCAGCACCCCGGGGGGGCCGGGTGAAGCTTTCTTT
NA	TRBJ2-2	TRBD2	TRBV7-7	CASSSRLAGGNTGELFF	TGTGCTAGCAGCTCACGATTAGCGGGGGGGAACACCGGGGAGCTGTTTTTT